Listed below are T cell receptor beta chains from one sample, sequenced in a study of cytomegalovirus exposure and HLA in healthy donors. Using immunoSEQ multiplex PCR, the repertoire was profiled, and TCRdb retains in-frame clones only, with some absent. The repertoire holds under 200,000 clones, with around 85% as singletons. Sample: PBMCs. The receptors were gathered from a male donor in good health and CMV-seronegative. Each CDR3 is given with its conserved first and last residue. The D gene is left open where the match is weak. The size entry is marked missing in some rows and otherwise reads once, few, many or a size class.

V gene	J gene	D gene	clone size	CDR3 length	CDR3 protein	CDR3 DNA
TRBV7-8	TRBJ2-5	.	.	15	CASSLSSLYQETQYF	TGTGCCAGCAGCTTATCTTCGTTGTACCAAGAGACCCAGTACTTC
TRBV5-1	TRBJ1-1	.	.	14	CASSFRQENTEAFF	TGCGCCAGCAGCTTCAGACAGGAGAACACTGAAGCTTTCTTT
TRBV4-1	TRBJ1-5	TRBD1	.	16	CASSQTGTGFGQPQHF	TGCGCCAGCAGCCAAACCGGGACAGGGTTTGGGCAGCCCCAGCATTTT
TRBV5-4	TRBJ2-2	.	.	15	CASSLAQKNTGELFF	TGTGCCAGCAGCTTGGCTCAGAAGAACACCGGGGAGCTGTTTTTT
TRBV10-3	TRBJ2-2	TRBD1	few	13	CAMGQGATGELFF	TGTGCCATGGGACAGGGGGCCACCGGGGAGCTGTTTTTT
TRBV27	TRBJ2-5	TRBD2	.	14	CASSLLAGQETQYF	TGTGCCAGCAGTTTACTAGCGGGGCAAGAGACCCAGTACTTC
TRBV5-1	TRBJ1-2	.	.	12	CASSQGLYGYTF	TGCGCCAGCAGCCAGGGACTCTATGGCTACACCTTC
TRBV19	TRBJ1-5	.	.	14	CASSISSGSGPQHF	TGTGCCAGTAGTATTAGTTCAGGGTCCGGGCCCCAGCATTTT
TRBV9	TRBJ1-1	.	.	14	CASNVDSSNTEAFF	TGTGCCAGCAACGTAGATAGCAGCAACACTGAAGCTTTCTTT
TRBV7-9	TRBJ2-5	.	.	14	CASSPVAIQETQYF	TGTGCCAGCAGCCCGGTCGCCATCCAAGAGACCCAGTACTTC
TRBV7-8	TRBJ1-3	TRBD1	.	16	CASSLAGQGYGNTIYF	TGTGCCAGCAGCTTAGCGGGACAGGGGTACGGAAACACCATATATTTT
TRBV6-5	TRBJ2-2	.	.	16	CASSYLGAGHTGELFF	TGTGCCAGCAGTTACTTAGGGGCAGGGCACACCGGGGAGCTGTTTTTT
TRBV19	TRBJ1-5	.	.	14	CASSIGGGMEPQHF	TGTGCCAGTAGTATAGGGGGGGGGATGGAGCCCCAGCATTTT
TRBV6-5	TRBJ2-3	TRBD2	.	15	CASSYSTSGGDTQYF	TGTGCCAGCAGTTACTCGACCAGCGGGGGAGATACGCAGTATTTT